The clone carrying this T cell receptor (beta chain) is a singleton in its sample. Its matching antigen is unknown. The record originates from a study of a mutant IDH1 vaccine in newly diagnosed glioma. Study-level background: In some groups vaccination began 4-6 weeks post-radiotherapy; others received it with temozolomide. Earlier care involved radiotherapy, temozolomide, or both, and the majority received both.

Time point denoted: week 35, safety follow-up. In the vaccine, a single dose held 300 ug of the mutant IDH1 20-mer peptide, along with topical imiquimod. Weeks 1, 3, 5, 7, 11, 15, 19 and 23 were when patients received their eight vaccinations. Using immunoSEQ multiplex PCR, the repertoire was profiled, and TCRdb retains in-frame clones only, with some absent. The sample contains some 42,000 clones, roughly four fifths of which appear only once. General study findings and limits: The study observed vaccine-induced immune responses in just over 90% of patients.

The sequence derives from a woman aged 45 to 65 with glioma. The source material was PBMCs, sampled from a glioma patient whose treatment included an IDH1 peptide vaccine.

In nucleotides, the CDR3 is TGTGCCAGCAGCGTCGCCGCACCGAACACTGAAGCTTTCTTT. It yields the protein CASSVAAPNTEAFF. The rearrangement uses TRBV9 and TRBJ1-1; the D is unclear. The CDR3 totals 14 residues. Trimming took off 2 bases at V and 1 base at J, with 9 bases between the two ends. The germline gives CDR1 SGDLS, CDR2 YYNGEE.